The T cell receptor beta chain described here comes from a study of OX40 agonist ivuxolimab in advanced cancers. Some background on the complete study: Ivuxolimab, which targeted the costimulatory receptor OX40 (CD134), was an agonistic, fully human IgG2 monoclonal antibody. In the dose-escalation cohort, 82.7% of patients were male, and the mean age was approximately 64 years, with a range of 23 to 79. Among the approximately 50 dose-escalation patients, around 19 had hepatocellular carcinoma, about 15 melanoma, 9 renal cell carcinoma and 9 head and neck cancer. The monotherapy dose-escalation portion (N = 52 patients) of the phase I ivuxolimab trial is reported in the paper. Partial responses occurred in three dose-escalation patients, of whom one had hepatocellular carcinoma and two had cutaneous melanoma. The purpose of peripheral TCRbeta sequencing was to test whether ivuxolimab changed TCR sequence diversity and led to clonal T-cell expansion. Intravenous ivuxolimab was administered to patients every 2 weeks at six dose levels: 0.01, 0.1, 0.3, 1.5, 3 and 10 mg/kg. Patients were allowed to have had prior anti-PD-1, anti-PD-L1 or anti-CTLA-4 therapy, and 40% of the dose-escalation patients had been treated with checkpoint inhibitors. Broader findings and caveats from the paper: Clonal expansion of both CD4+ and CD8+ blood T cells was observed from baseline to week 6 at doses 0.1 to 3.0 mg/kg. In the 0.1-3.0 mg/kg groups, partial responders had among the lowest normalized peripheral clonal expansion, particularly in CD8+ T cells. On average, CD8+ T cells showed more expanded clones than CD4+ T cells after ivuxolimab. Low levels of normalized T-cell clonal expansion were also seen in some patients who did not respond. The antigen specificity of the clonally expanded peripheral T cells was not determined.

Note on this clone: What antigen it recognizes has not been identified. No much larger clonotype is one base removed from it; base qualities were not supplied.

From its cysteine to its phenylalanine, the CDR3 spans 14 amino acids. The retained sequence is limited to the CDR3, 42 bases, with the frame set at the first base. After removal of 6 bases from V and 4 bases from J, the junction retains 7 bases not matched to a gene. From a lookup of the germline V gene, CDR1 and CDR2 are MNHNS and SASEGT. Genomic DNA was extracted from sorted cells for sequencing of the TCRbeta CDR3 region. TCRbeta CDR3 regions were sequenced using the immunoSEQ Assay. The immuneACCESS repertoire file appears here via TCRdb, limited to in-frame rearrangements. These files lack a portion of the clones; in checked studies, under half of the deficit traces to unresolved V genes, and the cause of the others is not known. This sample gives tens of thousands of clones in total; around 88% of them show up just once. The ten top clones hold approximately 0.8% of the sample. The trial excluded patients who had a history of autoimmune disease or were on systemic immunosuppression. Peripheral blood for TCR sequencing was drawn from every dose cohort at baseline, at cycle 4 day 1 and at cycle 7 day 1. Samples came from an open-label, multicenter, first-in-human phase I dose-escalation trial of ivuxolimab. The trial enrolled adults with locally advanced or metastatic head and neck squamous cell, hepatocellular, melanoma or renal cell carcinoma. Before TCR sequencing, CD4+ T cells and CD8+ T cells from peripheral blood were sorted into separate populations.

The rearranged chain carries TRBV6-1 and TRBJ2-3; a stretch of 7 junction bases matches TRBD2. This receptor was taken from an adult with an advanced solid tumor such as melanoma, head and neck, liver or kidney cancer. The material sequenced was CD4+ or CD8+ T cells sorted from blood, taken in a trial of the OX40 agonist ivuxolimab. For the CDR3, the sequence is CASRASGGADTQYF. The bases are TGTGCCAGCAGGGCTAGCGGAGGGGCAGATACGCAGTATTTT.